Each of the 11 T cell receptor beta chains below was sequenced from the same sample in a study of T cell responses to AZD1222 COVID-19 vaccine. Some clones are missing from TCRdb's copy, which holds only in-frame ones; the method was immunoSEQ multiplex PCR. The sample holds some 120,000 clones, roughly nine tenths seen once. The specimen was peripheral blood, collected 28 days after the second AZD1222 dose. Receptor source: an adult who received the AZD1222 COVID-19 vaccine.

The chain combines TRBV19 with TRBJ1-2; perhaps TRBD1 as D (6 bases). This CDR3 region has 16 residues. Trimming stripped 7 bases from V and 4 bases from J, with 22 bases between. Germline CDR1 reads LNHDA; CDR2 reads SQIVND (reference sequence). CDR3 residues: CASTHFKAGAGYGYTF. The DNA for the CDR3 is TGTGCCAGTACCCACTTTAAGGCAGGGGCCGGCTATGGCTACACCTTC.

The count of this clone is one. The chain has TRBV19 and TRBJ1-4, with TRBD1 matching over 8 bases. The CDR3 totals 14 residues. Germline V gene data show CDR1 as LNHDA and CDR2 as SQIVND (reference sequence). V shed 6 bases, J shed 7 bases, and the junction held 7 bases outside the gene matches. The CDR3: CASRSDRVSEKLFF. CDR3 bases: TGTGCCAGTAGATCGGACAGGGTCAGTGAAAAACTGTTTTTT.

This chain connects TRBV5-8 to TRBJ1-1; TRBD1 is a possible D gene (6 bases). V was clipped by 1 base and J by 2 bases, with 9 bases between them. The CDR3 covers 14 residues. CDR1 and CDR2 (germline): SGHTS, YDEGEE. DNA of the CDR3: TGTGCCAGCAGCTTGTGGGGACAAAACACTGAAGCTTTCTTT. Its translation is CASSLWGQNTEAFF.

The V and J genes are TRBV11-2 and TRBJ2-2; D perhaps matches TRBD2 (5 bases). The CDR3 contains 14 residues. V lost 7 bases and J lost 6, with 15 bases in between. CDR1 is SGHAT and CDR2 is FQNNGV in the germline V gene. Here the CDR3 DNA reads TGTGCCAGCAAAGGCGGACTGGCCTCCGGGGAGCTGTTTTTT. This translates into CASKGGLASGELFF. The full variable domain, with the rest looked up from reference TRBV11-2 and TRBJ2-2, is EAGVAQSPRYKIIEKRQSVAFWCNPISGHATLYWYQQILGQGPKLLIQFQNNGVVDDSQLPKDRFSAERLKGVDSTLKIQPAKLEDSAVYLCASKGGLASGELFFGEGSRLTVL.

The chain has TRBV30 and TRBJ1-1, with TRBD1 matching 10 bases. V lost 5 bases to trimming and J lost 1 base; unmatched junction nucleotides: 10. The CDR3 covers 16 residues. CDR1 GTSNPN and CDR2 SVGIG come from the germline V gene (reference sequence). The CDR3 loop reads CAWDGQGGVPNTEAFF. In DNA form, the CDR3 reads TGTGCCTGGGACGGACAGGGGGGGGTCCCGAACACTGAAGCTTTCTTT.

DNA of the CDR3: TGCGCCAGCAGCGTGAGACGGGATATGAACACTGAAGCTTTCTTT. It specifies CASSVRRDMNTEAFF. The rearrangement links TRBV5-1 to TRBJ1-1; no definite D call. The CDR3 runs 15 residues. Trimming took off 4 bases at V and 0 bases at J, with 13 bases between the two ends. Germline V gives CDR1 SGHRS, CDR2 YFSETQ.

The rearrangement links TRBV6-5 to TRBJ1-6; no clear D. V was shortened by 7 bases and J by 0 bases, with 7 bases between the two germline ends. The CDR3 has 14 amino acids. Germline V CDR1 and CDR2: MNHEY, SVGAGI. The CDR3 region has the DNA TGTGCCAGCAAGCAGAGCTCCTATAATTCACCCCTCCACTTT. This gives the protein CASKQSSYNSPLHF.

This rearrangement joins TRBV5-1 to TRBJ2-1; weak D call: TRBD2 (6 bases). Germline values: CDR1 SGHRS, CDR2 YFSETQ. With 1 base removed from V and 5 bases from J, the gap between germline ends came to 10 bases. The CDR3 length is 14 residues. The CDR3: CASSLMGGNNEQFF. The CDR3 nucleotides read TGCGCCAGCAGCTTGATGGGCGGGAACAATGAGCAGTTCTTC.

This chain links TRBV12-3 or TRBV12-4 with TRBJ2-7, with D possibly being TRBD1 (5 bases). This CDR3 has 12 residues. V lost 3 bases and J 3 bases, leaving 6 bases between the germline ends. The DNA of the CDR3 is TGTGCCAGCAGTTTCACAGGCTACGAGCAGTACTTC. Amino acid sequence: CASSFTGYEQYF.

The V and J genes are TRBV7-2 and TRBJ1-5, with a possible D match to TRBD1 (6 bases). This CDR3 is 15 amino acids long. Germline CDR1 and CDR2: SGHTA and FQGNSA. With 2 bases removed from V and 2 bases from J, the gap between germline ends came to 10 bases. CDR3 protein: CASSLRGGGNQPQHF. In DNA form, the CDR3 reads TGTGCCAGCAGCTTAAGAGGGGGAGGCAATCAGCCCCAGCATTTT.

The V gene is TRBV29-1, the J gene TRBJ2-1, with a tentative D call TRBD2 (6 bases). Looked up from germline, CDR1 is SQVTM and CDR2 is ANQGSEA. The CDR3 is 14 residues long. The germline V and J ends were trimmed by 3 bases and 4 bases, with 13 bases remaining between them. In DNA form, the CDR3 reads TGCAGCGTTGATTTCGGTAGCGGATACAATGAGCAGTTCTTC. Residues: CSVDFGSGYNEQFF.